These 4 T cell receptor beta chains share one sample of origin, sequenced in a study of regulatory T cells in long-lasting Graves disease. Sequencing libraries for TCR beta were prepared with iRepertoire HTBI primers and Arm-PCR of CDR3 regions. Via MiXCR, TCRdb re-called the multiplex PCR reads, giving one row per CDR3 protein. The sample lists approximately 540,000 distinct CDR3 sequences; 12% were seen once. The sample's time point: newly diagnosed GD, antithyroid drugs for less than 3 months. PBMCs were the source of the RNA used for TCR sequencing. These data were also filed under a second study, of T cells in Graves' hyperthyroidism and ophthalmopathy.

Sequenced here: peripheral blood mononuclear cells (PBMCs), sampled at new diagnosis, from a patient treated with antithyroid drugs. The receptors were sampled from a woman in her thirties with Graves disease.

This clonotype occurred many times. This rearrangement joins TRBV24-1 to TRBJ2-5; 8 bases line up with TRBD1. Germline assignment: CDR1 KGHDR and CDR2 SFDVKD. This CDR3 contains 16 residues. Unmatched junction bases numbered 8, after V lost 1 base and J lost 5 bases. CDR3 DNA sequence: TGTGCCACCAGTGATTTTCAACAGGGGGTTGGTGAGACCCAGTACTTC. Translated: CATSDFQQGVGETQYF.

This clonotype has a count of ten or more. The chain has TRBV12-3 or TRBV12-4 and TRBJ2-2; no clear D. The length of the CDR3 is 13 residues. Trimming cost V 6 bases and J 0 bases, with 5 bases left between them. CDR3 protein: CASRQSNTGELFF. CDR3 coding DNA: TGTGCCAGCAGACAGTCGAACACCGGGGAGCTGTTTTTT.

In its sample, this clonotype was seen many times. This sequence joins TRBV11-2 and TRBJ2-3, with D perhaps matching TRBD1 or TRBD2 (5 bases each). V was shortened by 5 bases and J by 0 bases, with 6 bases between the two germline ends. Germline CDR1 reads SGHAT; CDR2 reads FQNNGV. The CDR3 length is 13 residues. CDR3 coding DNA: TGTGCCAGCAGCGGGGACAGCACAGATACGCAGTATTTT. Amino acid sequence: CASSGDSTDTQYF.

In its sample, this clonotype was seen many times. The chain recombines TRBV11-1 with TRBJ2-3, with 7 bases fitting TRBD2. The germline V gene has CDR1 SGHAT and CDR2 FQDESV (reference sequence). V shed 5 bases and J 1 base; nucleotides not matched to a gene: 3. There are 14 residues in the CDR3. CDR3 nucleotide sequence: TGTGCCAGCAGCATCACTAGCGGCACAGATACGCAGTATTTT. This codes for CASSITSGTDTQYF.